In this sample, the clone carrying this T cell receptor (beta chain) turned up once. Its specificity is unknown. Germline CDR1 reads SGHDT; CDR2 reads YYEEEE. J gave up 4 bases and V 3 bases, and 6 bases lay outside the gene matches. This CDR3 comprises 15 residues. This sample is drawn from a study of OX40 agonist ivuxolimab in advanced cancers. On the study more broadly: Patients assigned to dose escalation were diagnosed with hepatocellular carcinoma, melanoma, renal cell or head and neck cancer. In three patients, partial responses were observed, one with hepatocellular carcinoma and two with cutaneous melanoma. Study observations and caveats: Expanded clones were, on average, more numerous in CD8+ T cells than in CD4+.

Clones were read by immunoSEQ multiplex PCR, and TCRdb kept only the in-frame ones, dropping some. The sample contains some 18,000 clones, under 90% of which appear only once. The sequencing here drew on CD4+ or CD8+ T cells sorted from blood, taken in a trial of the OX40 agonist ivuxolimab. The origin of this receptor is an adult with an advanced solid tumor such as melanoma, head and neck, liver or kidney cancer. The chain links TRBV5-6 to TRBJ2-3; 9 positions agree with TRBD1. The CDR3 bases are TGTGCCAGCAGCTGGGGGACAGGGTTTTCAGATACGCAGTATTTT. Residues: CASSWGTGFSDTQYF.